This TCR beta chain was retrieved from a study of beta chain features in type 1 diabetes. cDNA synthesis used the whole RNA isolate, giving expressed TCRB sequences. Read counts averaged around 3.6 million for samples of naive, central memory and regulatory T cells. Profiled with immunoSEQ multiplex PCR; TCRdb holds only in-frame clones, not every one. The sample has some 190,000 clones; approximately 7.9% are singletons. In the case of this clone: Its antigen is still unknown.

Germline V gene sequence: CDR1 MGHDK, CDR2 SYGVNS. This CDR3 comprises 13 residues. Trimming left V 5 bases short and J 4 bases short, with 11 bases between. It was via CD45RO/CCR7/CD25/CD127/CD95/CD27 that CD4+ naive, central memory, regulatory and stem cell-like memory cells were sorted. Study results and limitations: TCRB CDR3s from Type 1 diabetes patients were moderately but significantly shorter in all four CD4+ subsets.

J is TRBJ1-2 and V is TRBV25-1; perhaps TRBD1 as D (6 bases). Specimen: central memory CD4+ T cells from blood. The TCR originated in a young man with type 1 diabetes. CDR3 amino acids: CASSQGMSYGYTF. The CDR3 DNA reads as TGTGCCAGCAGTCAGGGGATGTCCTATGGCTACACCTTC.